These T cell receptor beta chains were read from a single sample in a study of blood T cell repertoires in COVID-19. Sequenced by immunoSEQ multiplex PCR; TCRdb stores in-frame clones only, minus some. The sample yields 65,000 to 90,000 clones, roughly 89% seen once. The sequencing input was peripheral blood. These receptors all come from a human donor in a cohort sampled during active COVID-19. Both conserved end residues are part of each CDR3. A D gene is named only where the DNA matches it firmly. Some rows have no size entry. The others give once, few or many, or a class for an expanded clone.

d_call,v_call,clone_size,j_call,cdr3_nt,cdr3_aa
.,TRBV10-3,.,TRBJ1-6,TGTGCCATCAGCCCTCAGGTAGGATCCGATTCACCCCTCCACTTT,CAISPQVGSDSPLHF
.,TRBV7-8,.,TRBJ2-5,TGTGCCAGCAGCACAATAAGACTGGGAGTTGAGACCCAGTACTTC,CASSTIRLGVETQYF
.,TRBV12-3/TRBV12-4,.,TRBJ2-3,TGTGCCAGCAGTCTCGGGGTTGCAGATACGCAGTATTTT,CASSLGVADTQYF
TRBD1,TRBV30,.,TRBJ1-2,TGTGCCTGGGGCTACCCCGACAGGGAGACCTATGGCTACACCTTC,CAWGYPDRETYGYTF
TRBD1,TRBV4-2,once,TRBJ1-6,TGTGCCAGCAAACGACAGGGCGAAAGAAAGAATTCACCCCTCCACTTT,CASKRQGERKNSPLHF
TRBD2,TRBV19,.,TRBJ2-5,TGTGCCAGTAGTCATCCAGCGGGGGGACAAGAGACCCAGTACTTC,CASSHPAGGQETQYF
TRBD2,TRBV4-2,.,TRBJ2-2,TGTGCCAGCAGCCAAGATGCGACTAGCGGGGGGGCCGGGGAGCTGTTTTTT,CASSQDATSGGAGELFF
TRBD2,TRBV6-4,once,TRBJ2-1,TGTGCCAGCAGTGCTAGCGGGGGGGCGGGTGAGCAGTTCTTC,CASSASGGAGEQFF
TRBD1,TRBV27,.,TRBJ1-2,TGTGCCAGCAGCATAAGACAGGGTACCTATGGCTACACCTTC,CASSIRQGTYGYTF
TRBD2,TRBV18,.,TRBJ2-5,TGTGCCAGCTCACTACTCACCGGGACTAGAGAAGAGACCCAGTACTTC,CASSLLTGTREETQYF
TRBD1,TRBV19,.,TRBJ2-5,TGTGCCAGTAGTACGCGACAGGGAATCGCGGAGACCCAGTACTTC,CASSTRQGIAETQYF
.,TRBV7-9,.,TRBJ2-7,TGTGCCAGCAGCGACGAGGGATACGAGCAGTACTTC,CASSDEGYEQYF
TRBD1,TRBV5-6,.,TRBJ2-2,TGTGCCAGCAGCTTGGCGGGACAGTTTTTTACCGGGGAGCTGTTTTTT,CASSLAGQFFTGELFF
TRBD1,TRBV4-1,.,TRBJ1-6,TGCGCCAGCAGCCAAGCGACGACAGGGTACAATTCACCCCTCCACTTT,CASSQATTGYNSPLHF
.,TRBV4-3,.,TRBJ2-2,TGCGCCAGCAGCCAAGATTTCAGCAGGCGTCCCGGGGAGCTGTTTTTT,CASSQDFSRRPGELFF
TRBD1,TRBV5-5,.,TRBJ2-2,TGTGCCAGCAGCTCTCCGGGACAGGTTGTGACCGGGGAGCTGTTTTTT,CASSSPGQVVTGELFF
TRBD1,TRBV11-2,.,TRBJ2-7,TGTGCCAGCAGCTCTAACCGGGACAGGCCCTACGAGCAGTACTTC,CASSSNRDRPYEQYF
.,TRBV20-1,.,TRBJ2-7,TGCAGTGCCGGGGACTCCTTGGAGCAGTACTTC,CSAGDSLEQYF
.,TRBV6-5,.,TRBJ2-7,TGTGCCACCCAAAATGCGTACGAGCAGTACTTC,CATQNAYEQYF
TRBD2,TRBV6-2/TRBV6-3,.,TRBJ2-5,TGTGCCAGCAGCCCTGCCGGGACTAGCGGGGGGTTCCATCAAGAGACCCAGTACTTC,CASSPAGTSGGFHQETQYF
TRBD2,TRBV7-9,.,TRBJ2-7,TGTGCCAGCAGCTTAGCGGTTCTAGCGGGGTACGAGCAGTACTTC,CASSLAVLAGYEQYF
TRBD1,TRBV3-1/TRBV3-2,.,TRBJ1-4,TGTGCCAGCAGCCAAAAAATGACAGGGATTAATGAAAAACTGTTTTTT,CASSQKMTGINEKLFF
.,TRBV6-1,.,TRBJ1-3,TGTGCCAGCAGTGAAGCAGTAAGGAGCTCTGGAAACACCATATATTTT,CASSEAVRSSGNTIYF
.,TRBV30,few,TRBJ2-7,TGTGCCTGGAGTGTTCCCCGGCAGGGATTAAACTACGAGCAGTACTTC,CAWSVPRQGLNYEQYF
TRBD1,TRBV5-6,.,TRBJ2-7,TGTGCCAGCAGCAACCGGGACAGTTCGCGGCAGTACTTC,CASSNRDSSRQYF
TRBD2,TRBV6-1,.,TRBJ2-3,TGTGCCAGCAGTAGGCCGGGGGGGATTCATACGCAGTATTTT,CASSRPGGIHTQYF
.,TRBV20-1,.,TRBJ2-1,TGCAGTGCTAGTGCCCCTACCAATGAGCAGTTCTTC,CSASAPTNEQFF
.,TRBV11-3,.,TRBJ2-3,TGTGCCAGCAGCATCGGACAAGGGCGTCTGGGGGATACGCAGTATTTT,CASSIGQGRLGDTQYF
TRBD1,TRBV2,once,TRBJ1-4,TGTGCCAGCAGCCCCGGGACAGGGTATGAAAAACTGTTTTTT,CASSPGTGYEKLFF
.,TRBV6-2/TRBV6-3,.,TRBJ2-7,TGTGCCAGCAGTTATAGCTACGGAGGGGAGCAGTACTTC,CASSYSYGGEQYF
.,TRBV10-3,.,TRBJ1-6,TGTGCCATCAGCTCGGGAAGTAATTCACCCCTCCACTTT,CAISSGSNSPLHF
.,TRBV18,.,TRBJ1-5,TGTGCCAGCTCCCGTAGCAATCAGCCCCAGCATTTT,CASSRSNQPQHF
TRBD1,TRBV2,.,TRBJ1-5,TGTGCCAGCAGTAGGGACAGGGGGCTGAGCAATCAGCCCCAGCATTTT,CASSRDRGLSNQPQHF
.,TRBV7-3,.,TRBJ1-2,TGTGCCAGCAGCGCTGGAGCCCGAGGAGACGGCTACACCTTC,CASSAGARGDGYTF
.,TRBV2,.,TRBJ1-5,TGTGCCAGCAGTGATCGCCGGGGTGAAAATCAGCCCCAGCATTTT,CASSDRRGENQPQHF
TRBD2,TRBV6-5,.,TRBJ2-7,TGTGCCAGCAGCCCATCTAGCGGGGGAGGCTACGAGCAGTACTTC,CASSPSSGGGYEQYF
.,TRBV12-3/TRBV12-4,.,TRBJ1-1,TGTGCCAGCAGTCAGGGGTTAAGAGCTTTCTTT,CASSQGLRAFF
TRBD1,TRBV19,.,TRBJ2-7,TGTGCCAGTAGTATCGGACAGGGAACTACCTACGAGCAGTACTTC,CASSIGQGTTYEQYF
.,TRBV11-2,.,TRBJ1-4,TGTGCCAGCAGTGGACAGTATAATGAAAAACTGTTTTTT,CASSGQYNEKLFF
TRBD1,TRBV2,.,TRBJ2-5,TGTGCCAGCAGTCTTAGAGGACAGGGTGTGGAGACCCAGTACTTC,CASSLRGQGVETQYF
TRBD1,TRBV18,.,TRBJ1-1,TGTGCCAGCTCACTCGGGGCAGGGGGCTACGACCTGAACACTGAAGCTTTCTTT,CASSLGAGGYDLNTEAFF
.,TRBV7-2,.,TRBJ2-7,TGTGCCAGCAGCGATCCGGGACAACCGAAGTACGAGCAGTACTTC,CASSDPGQPKYEQYF
.,TRBV7-2,.,TRBJ2-7,TGTGCCAGCAGCCCCCGCGGAGTTAGCGAGCAGTACTTC,CASSPRGVSEQYF
TRBD1,TRBV19,.,TRBJ2-7,TGTGCCAGTAGTACCCGACAGGGGGCAAGCTACGAGCAGTACTTC,CASSTRQGASYEQYF
TRBD1,TRBV10-2,.,TRBJ1-5,TGCGCCAGCAGCGGAACAGGGGTAGGCAATCAGCCCCAGCATTTT,CASSGTGVGNQPQHF
TRBD1,TRBV7-2,.,TRBJ1-3,TGTGCCAGCATTAGGGACAGGGCTTCGGCTGGAAACACCATATATTTT,CASIRDRASAGNTIYF
TRBD1,TRBV9,.,TRBJ2-2,TGTGCCAGCAGCTTGGGACAGCACACCGGGGAGCTGTTTTTT,CASSLGQHTGELFF
TRBD2,TRBV6-2/TRBV6-3,.,TRBJ2-5,TGTGCCAGCAGTTTTGGACTAGCTTCACTAGAGACCCAGTACTTC,CASSFGLASLETQYF
.,TRBV5-8,.,TRBJ2-7,TGTGCCAGCAGTAGAACCTACGAGCAGTACTTC,CASSRTYEQYF
.,TRBV3-1/TRBV3-2,.,TRBJ1-5,TGTGCCAGCAGCCACCGACGGGGGGTTCAGCCCCAGCATTTT,CASSHRRGVQPQHF
TRBD2,TRBV7-3,.,TRBJ2-1,TGTGCCAGCAGCTCCGGGACTAGCGGGGTTGATGAGCAGTTCTTC,CASSSGTSGVDEQFF
TRBD2,TRBV6-5,.,TRBJ2-7,TGTGCCAGCAGTCAATATAGCGGGGCCATCTACGAGCAGTACTTC,CASSQYSGAIYEQYF
.,TRBV7-9,once,TRBJ1-1,TGTGCCAGCAGCTTAGAGCCGAACACTGAAGCTTTCTTT,CASSLEPNTEAFF
TRBD2,TRBV2,.,TRBJ2-3,TGTGCCAGCAGCTTTGGGACTAGCGGGGGGGCCGGTACGCAGTATTTT,CASSFGTSGGAGTQYF
TRBD1,TRBV5-4,.,TRBJ1-2,TGTGCCAGCAGCAACCAGGGGGCCGGGTATGGCTACACCTTC,CASSNQGAGYGYTF